These 23 T cell receptor beta chains originate from one sample sequenced in a study of T cells in women clearing cervical HPV infection. Data came from immunoSEQ multiplex PCR; TCRdb stores just in-frame clones and leaves some out. There are around 46,000 clones in the sample, with 35% to 45% held by the top ten. What was sequenced was blood buffy coat. The receptors here all came from a woman aged 18 to 75 with a cervical HPV16 infection that either progressed to CIN3+ or cleared (not recorded which).

In the case of this clone: Sequencing ends 3 residues short of the CDR3 end; the germline J gene provides the rest. This rearrangement joins TRBV19 to TRBJ2-3; TRBD2 matches 7 bases. The germline V gene has CDR1 LNHDA and CDR2 SQIVND (reference sequence). Trimming cost V 10 bases and J 0 bases; bases outside gene matches: 10. The CDR3 runs to 15 residues. The sequenced CDR3 bases are TGTGCCACCACCGCGGCGGGGGAAAGCACAGATACG. This codes for CATTAAGESTDT. The entire CDR3 protein is CATTAAGESTDTQYF.

Note on this clone: The read ends 3 residues before the CDR3 terminus; that terminus is restored from the germline J gene. The chain has TRBV19 and TRBJ2-1; TRBD2 is a possible D gene (6 bases). Trimming pared 6 bases from V and 1 base from J, leaving 13 bases between. The CDR3 is 15 amino acids. Germline assignment: CDR1 LNHDA and CDR2 SQIVND (reference sequence). CDR3 DNA, as far as it was read: TGTGCCAGTAGGGCTAAGAGCGGGTCCTACAATGAG. Protein sequence: CASRAKSGSYNE. The full CDR3 sequence reads CASRAKSGSYNEQFF.

Details on this clone: The read is 3 residues too short to cover the CDR3 end, so that end is filled in from the germline J gene. This chain uses TRBV20-1 with TRBJ2-1; TRBD2 matches 8 bases. V dropped 6 bases and J dropped 5; count of bases not matched to a gene: 9. Germline-derived CDR1 and CDR2 are DFQATT and SNEGSKA (reference sequence). The CDR3 covers 14 residues. The sequenced part of the CDR3 DNA is TGCAGTGCACGGGAGGGGATATACAACAATGAG. Encoded protein: CSAREGIYNNE. The entire CDR3 protein reads CSAREGIYNNEQFF.

Regarding this clone: The read terminates 3 residues before the CDR3 end, so the remaining end is supplied by the germline J gene. The rearrangement links TRBV6-2 or TRBV6-3 to TRBJ2-1, with D tentatively TRBD1 (6 bases). Looked up from germline, CDR1 is MNHEY and CDR2 is SVGEGT. V shed 7 bases and J shed 4 bases, with 11 bases lying between them. CDR3 length equals 13 residues. Incomplete CDR3 DNA: TGTGCCAGCATCAAAAGGGGGTACAATGAG. It yields the protein CASIKRGYNE. The entire CDR3 is CASIKRGYNEQFF.

Details on this clone: The read ends 3 residues early relative to the CDR3; the germline J gene fills the gap. The chain recombines TRBV19 with TRBJ2-3; 11 bases are shared with TRBD2. Per the germline V gene, CDR1 is LNHDA and CDR2 is SQIVND (reference sequence). The CDR3 has 14 amino acids. The CDR3 bases that were read are TGTGCCAGCGGGCTAGCGGGGGGACAAGAGACG. It translates to CASGLAGGQET. The complete CDR3 reads CASGLAGGQETQYF.

With respect to this clone: The CDR3 end lies 3 residues beyond the end of the read and is filled in from the germline J gene. The chain has TRBV29-1 and TRBJ2-3, with D perhaps being TRBD1 or TRBD2 (5 bases each). Germline V gene sequence: CDR1 SQVTM, CDR2 ANQGSEA. Trimming removed 0 bases at V and 3 bases at J, with 19 bases between. The CDR3 totals 17 residues. The CDR3 DNA, read in part, is TGCAGCGTTGAAGATGGGAGAAGGCAGGGTATAACAGATACG. This codes for CSVEDGRRQGITDT. The whole CDR3 region reads CSVEDGRRQGITDTQYF.

Comments on this clone: The read halts 3 residues ahead of the CDR3 end, with the missing end drawn from the germline J gene. The chain uses TRBV7-3 and TRBJ2-7, with 8 bases lining up with TRBD1. This CDR3 has 13 residues. The ends lost 5 bases at V and 5 bases at J; junction bases unmatched: 5. Germline V gene lookup returns CDR1 SGHTA and CDR2 FQGTGA. This CDR3 is CASSPGQGNEQYF. The sequenced part of the CDR3 DNA is TGTGCCAGCAGCCCCGGACAGGGCAACGAG.

The sequenced part of the CDR3 DNA is TGTGCCAGTAGTAGGCTAGCGGCTTCTGCGGAGACG. Amino acids: CASSRLAASAET. The full CDR3 reads CASSRLAASAETQYF. The chain is built from TRBV19 and TRBJ2-3, with 7 bases fitting TRBD2. The observed sequence ends 3 residues before the CDR3 terminus, with the missing tail filled in from the germline J gene. This CDR3 comprises 15 residues. Germline lookup yields CDR1 LNHDA and CDR2 SQIVND (reference sequence).

On this clone: The DNA ends 3 residues before the CDR3 does, and the rest of the CDR3 is filled in from the germline J gene. The chain is built from TRBV30 and TRBJ2-3, with 7 nucleotides matching TRBD2. Germline V gene lookup returns CDR1 GTSNPN and CDR2 SVGIG (reference sequence). The CDR3 is made up of 13 amino acids. The sequenced CDR3 bases are TGTGCCTGGCTAACGGGGGGAGGAGAGACG. This codes for CAWLTGGGET. The whole CDR3 sequence reads CAWLTGGGETQYF. Full variable domain (rest looked up from reference TRBV30 and TRBJ2-3): SQTIHQWPATLVQPVGSPLSLECTVEGTSNPNLYWYRQAAGRGLQLLFYSVGIGQISSEVPQNLSASRPQDRQFILSSKKLLLSDSGFYLCAWLTGGGETQYFGPGTRLTVL.

Concerning this clone itself: The DNA ends 3 residues before the CDR3 does, and the rest of the CDR3 is filled in from the germline J gene. This rearrangement joins TRBV5-1 to TRBJ2-3; 9 bases fit TRBD2. The V segment lost 4 bases and the J segment 5 bases; nucleotides outside the gene matches: 11. Per germline, CDR1 SGHRS and CDR2 YFSETQ. CDR3 length: 16 amino acids. The sequenced part of the CDR3 DNA is TGCGCCAGCAGCCTAGGCGGCGGGGGGGCCGGAGATACG. Translating gives CASSLGGGGAGDT. In full, the CDR3 is CASSLGGGGAGDTQYF.

As for this clone: Read sequence stops 3 residues before the CDR3 end, and the germline J gene provides the missing end. The chain uses TRBV10-2 and TRBJ2-7; 7 bases map to TRBD1. J was trimmed by 4 bases and V by 4 bases; bases with no gene match: 16. Germline V CDR1 and CDR2: WSHSY, SAAADI. The CDR3 totals 17 residues. The CDR3 bases that were read are TGCGCCAGCAGTGTCGGGACGTTTACAGGGGCGAGTTACGAG. It codes for CASSVGTFTGASYE. The CDR3 reads in full as CASSVGTFTGASYEQYF.

With regard to this clone: Read data end 3 residues before the CDR3 end; the end is taken from the germline J gene. The J gene is TRBJ2-1, the V gene TRBV19; 12 bases align to TRBD1. With 6 bases clipped from V and 8 bases from J, the junction kept 8 bases outside the gene matches. The germline gives CDR1 LNHDA, CDR2 SQIVND (reference sequence). The CDR3 spans 15 residues. The CDR3 DNA, read in part, is TGTGCCAGTAGCAGGGGACAGGGGGCCAACCATGAG. Translation gives CASSRGQGANHE. In full, the CDR3 is CASSRGQGANHEQFF.

Of note for this clone: The sequenced fragment ends 3 residues before the CDR3 boundary, so the rest is inferred from the germline J gene. This chain uses TRBV20-1 with TRBJ2-3; 8 bases align to TRBD2. With 8 bases clipped from V and 5 bases from J, the junction kept 9 bases outside the gene matches. Germline V gene sequence: CDR1 DFQATT, CDR2 SNEGSKA (reference sequence). The CDR3 contains 13 residues. The CDR3 loop is CSLRGRGGDTQYF. The sequenced part of the CDR3 DNA is TGCAGTCTCCGGGGCCGGGGGGGAGATACG.

Comment on this clone: The missing CDR3 end, 3 residues past where the read stops, is filled in from the germline J gene. The chain couples TRBV30 to TRBJ1-3, with D unresolved. Germline-derived CDR1 and CDR2 are GTSNPN and SVGIG (reference sequence). V lost 2 bases and J lost 3, with 14 bases in between. CDR3 size: 15 residues. The sequenced CDR3 bases are TGTGCCTGGAGTATTCCCCGGGGTCTTGGAAACACC. Its protein is CAWSIPRGLGNT. The CDR3 reads in full as CAWSIPRGLGNTIYF.

About this clone: The observed sequence ends 3 residues before the CDR3 terminus, with the missing tail filled in from the germline J gene. The genes are TRBV10-3 and TRBJ2-5, with D tentatively TRBD1 (6 bases). The CDR3 length is 15 residues. The ends were cut back, 4 bases at V and 2 bases at J, with 14 bases in the middle. Germline assignment: CDR1 ENHRY and CDR2 SYGVKD. CDR3 bases read: TGTGCCATCAGTGGCGACAGGTCCATTCAAGAGACC. This gives the protein CAISGDRSIQET. The CDR3 reads in full as CAISGDRSIQETQYF.

Concerning this clone: The read is 3 residues too short to cover the CDR3 end, so that end is filled in from the germline J gene. The V and J genes are TRBV6-1 and TRBJ1-1; 12 positions match TRBD1. There are 16 residues in the CDR3. Germline CDR1 and CDR2: MNHNS and SASEGT. V dropped 4 bases and J dropped 3; count of bases not matched to a gene: 6. The covered CDR3 bases are TGTGCCAGCAGTGCCGGGACAGGGGGCGTCGACACTGAA. It codes for CASSAGTGGVDTE. The full CDR3 is CASSAGTGGVDTEAFF.

Comment on this clone: The read is 3 residues too short to cover the CDR3 end, so that end is filled in from the germline J gene. The chain links TRBV30 to TRBJ1-6, with a tentative D call TRBD1 (6 bases). Trimming removed 2 bases from V and 7 bases from J, with 9 bases in between. Germline V gene sequence: CDR1 GTSNPN, CDR2 SVGIG (reference sequence). The CDR3 totals 13 residues. CDR3 loop: CAWSQGSNSPLHF. Incomplete CDR3 DNA: TGTGCCTGGAGTCAGGGGAGCAATTCACCC.

A remark on this clone: The read ends 3 residues before the CDR3 terminus; that terminus is restored from the germline J gene. The chain links TRBV6-2 or TRBV6-3 to TRBJ2-1, with 8 bases identical to TRBD2. The J segment lost 7 bases and the V segment lost 10 bases, leaving 12 bases of the junction unmatched. Germline CDR1 reads MNHEY; CDR2 reads SVGEGT. This CDR3 region has 14 residues. The CDR3 here is CATLAGPPVNEQFF. The DNA read from the CDR3 is TGTGCCACCCTAGCGGGCCCCCCGGTAAATGAG.

For this clone: The sequenced fragment ends 3 residues before the CDR3 boundary, so the rest is inferred from the germline J gene. The chain links TRBV7-2 to TRBJ1-2; 7 bases are shared with TRBD1. With 3 bases clipped from V and 3 bases from J, the junction kept 1 base outside the gene matches. The CDR3 is 13 amino acids. Per the germline V gene, CDR1 is SGHTA and CDR2 is FQGNSA. The CDR3 reads CASSFGQDYGYTF. The part of the CDR3 DNA that was read is TGTGCCAGCAGCTTTGGACAGGACTATGGC.

In regard to this clone: Read data end 3 residues before the CDR3 end; the end is taken from the germline J gene. This sequence joins TRBV30 and TRBJ1-4, with D unresolved. This CDR3 comprises 13 residues. V gave up 0 bases and J gave up 5 bases, with 7 bases separating them. Germline assignment: CDR1 GTSNPN and CDR2 SVGIG (reference sequence). The CDR3 spells CAWSVNRNEKLFF. Partial CDR3 DNA: TGTGCCTGGAGTGTAAATAGAAATGAAAAA. Full variable domain (outside the CDR3, taken from reference TRBV30 and TRBJ1-4): SQTIHQWPATLVQPVGSPLSLECTVEGTSNPNLYWYRQAAGRGLQLLFYSVGIGQISSEVPQNLSASRPQDRQFILSSKKLLLSDSGFYLCAWSVNRNEKLFFGSGTQLSVL.

In the case of this clone: The CDR3 is cut off 3 residues early in the read; its end comes from the germline J gene. V is TRBV2 and J is TRBJ1-1; D call uncertain. The ends were cut back, 3 bases at V and 3 bases at J, with 14 bases in the middle. The germline V gene has CDR1 SNHLY and CDR2 FYNNEI. The CDR3 extends over 15 amino acids. The sequenced CDR3 bases are TGTGCCAGCAGTGATGGCCGTACCTTGGACACTGAA. Translated, it gives CASSDGRTLDTE. The CDR3 in its entirety is CASSDGRTLDTEAFF.

Partial CDR3 DNA: TGCAGTGCTACGCGGAATGAAAAA. It yields the protein CSATRNEK. The entire CDR3 sequence reads CSATRNEKLFF. This chain uses TRBV20-1 with TRBJ1-4; D call uncertain. With the read ending 3 residues before the CDR3 end, the germline J gene is used to fill in that end. With 4 bases removed from V and 5 bases from J, the gap between germline ends came to 5 bases. CDR3 length: 11 amino acids. Germline V gene lookup returns CDR1 DFQATT and CDR2 SNEGSKA (reference sequence).

A word on this clone: The read falls 3 residues short of the CDR3 end, and the missing part is taken from the germline J gene. The chain uses TRBV30 and TRBJ2-3, with 7 bases fitting TRBD2. CDR1 is GTSNPN, CDR2 SVGIG, per germline (reference sequence). The CDR3 is 16 amino acids. The J segment lost 5 bases and the V segment lost 5 bases, leaving 16 bases of the junction unmatched. The sequenced CDR3 bases are TGTGCCTGGTTCTCCCATGGGGGGGAGTCGAGAGATACG. Residues: CAWFSHGGESRDT. The entire CDR3 reads CAWFSHGGESRDTQYF. Variable domain in full (rest from reference TRBV30 and TRBJ2-3): SQTIHQWPATLVQPVGSPLSLECTVEGTSNPNLYWYRQAAGRGLQLLFYSVGIGQISSEVPQNLSASRPQDRQFILSSKKLLLSDSGFYLCAWFSHGGESRDTQYFGPGTRLTVL.